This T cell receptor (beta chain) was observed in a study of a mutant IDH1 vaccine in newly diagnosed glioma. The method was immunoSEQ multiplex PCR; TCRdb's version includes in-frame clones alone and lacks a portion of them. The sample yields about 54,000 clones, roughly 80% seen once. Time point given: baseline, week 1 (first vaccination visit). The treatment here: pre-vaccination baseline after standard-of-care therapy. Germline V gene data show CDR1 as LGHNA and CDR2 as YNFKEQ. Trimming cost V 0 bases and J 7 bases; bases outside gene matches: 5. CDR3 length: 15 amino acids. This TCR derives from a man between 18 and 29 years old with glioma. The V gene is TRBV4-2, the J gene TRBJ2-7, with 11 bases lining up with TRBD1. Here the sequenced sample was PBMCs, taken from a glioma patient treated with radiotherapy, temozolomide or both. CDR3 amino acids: CASSQEGQGAWEQYF. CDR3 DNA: TGTGCCAGCAGCCAAGAAGGACAGGGGGCTTGGGAGCAGTACTTC.